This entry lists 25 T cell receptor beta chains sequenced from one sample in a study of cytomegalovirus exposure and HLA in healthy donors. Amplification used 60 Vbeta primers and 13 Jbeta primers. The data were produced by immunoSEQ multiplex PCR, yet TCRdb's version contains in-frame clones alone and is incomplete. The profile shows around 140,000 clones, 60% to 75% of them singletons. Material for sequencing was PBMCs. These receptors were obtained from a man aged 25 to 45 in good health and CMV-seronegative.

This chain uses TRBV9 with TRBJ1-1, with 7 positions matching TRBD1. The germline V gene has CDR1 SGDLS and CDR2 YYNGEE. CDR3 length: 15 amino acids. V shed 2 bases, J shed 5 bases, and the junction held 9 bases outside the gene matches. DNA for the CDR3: TGTGCCAGCAGCGTCCAAGAGGGGGCGAAAACTGAAGCTTTCTTT. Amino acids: CASSVQEGAKTEAFF. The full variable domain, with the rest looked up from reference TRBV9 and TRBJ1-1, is DSGVTQTPKHLITATGQRVTLRCSPRSGDLSVYWYQQSLDQGLQFLIQYYNGEERAKGNILERFSAQQFPDLHSELNLSSLELGDSALYFCASSVQEGAKTEAFFGQGTRLTVV.

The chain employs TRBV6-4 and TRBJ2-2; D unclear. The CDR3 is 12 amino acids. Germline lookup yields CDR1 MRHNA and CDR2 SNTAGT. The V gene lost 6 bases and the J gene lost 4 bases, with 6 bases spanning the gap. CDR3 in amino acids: CASSNSTGELFF. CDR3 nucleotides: TGTGCCAGCAGCAATTCCACCGGGGAGCTGTTTTTT.

Here the CDR3 DNA reads TGTGCCAGCAGTCCAACAGGGGCCGGGGAGCTGTTTTTT. This encodes CASSPTGAGELFF. The chain carries TRBV6-5 and TRBJ2-2, with TRBD1 identical over 7 bases. The CDR3 sequence is 13 residues long. The germline V gene has CDR1 MNHEY and CDR2 SVGAGI. With 5 bases clipped from V and 6 bases from J, the junction kept 3 bases outside the gene matches.

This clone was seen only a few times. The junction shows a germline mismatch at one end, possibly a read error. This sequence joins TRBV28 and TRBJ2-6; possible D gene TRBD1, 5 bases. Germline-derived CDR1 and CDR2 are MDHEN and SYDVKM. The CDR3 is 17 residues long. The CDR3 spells CASSFFGELSGANGLTF. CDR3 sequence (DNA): TGTGCCAGCAGTTTTTTTGGGGAACTTTCTGGGGCCAACGGCCTGACTTTC. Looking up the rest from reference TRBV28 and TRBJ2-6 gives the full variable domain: DVKVTQSSRYLVKRTGEKVFLECVQDMDHENMFWYRQDPGLGLRLIYFSYDVKMKEKGDIPEGYSVSREKKERFSLILESASTNQTSMYLCASSFFGELSGANGLTFGAGSRLTVL.

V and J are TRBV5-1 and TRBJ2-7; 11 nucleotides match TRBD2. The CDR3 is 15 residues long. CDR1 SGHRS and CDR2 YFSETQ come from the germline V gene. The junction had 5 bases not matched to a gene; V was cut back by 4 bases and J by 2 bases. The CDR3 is CASSVTSGGTYEQYF. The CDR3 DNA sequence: TGCGCCAGCAGCGTTACTAGCGGGGGAACCTACGAGCAGTACTTC.

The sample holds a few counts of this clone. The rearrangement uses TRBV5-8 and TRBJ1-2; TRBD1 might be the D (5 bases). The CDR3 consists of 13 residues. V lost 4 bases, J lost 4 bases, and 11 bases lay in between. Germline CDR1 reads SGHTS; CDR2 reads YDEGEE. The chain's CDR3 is CASSPQVFYGYTF. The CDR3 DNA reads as TGTGCCAGCAGCCCACAGGTCTTCTATGGCTACACCTTC.

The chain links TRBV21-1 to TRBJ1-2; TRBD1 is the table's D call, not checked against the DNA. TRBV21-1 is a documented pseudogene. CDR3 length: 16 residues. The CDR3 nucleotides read TGTGCCAGCAGCGTCACCCTGGCAGGGTCGGGCTATGGCTACACCTTC. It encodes CASSVTLAGSGYGYTF.

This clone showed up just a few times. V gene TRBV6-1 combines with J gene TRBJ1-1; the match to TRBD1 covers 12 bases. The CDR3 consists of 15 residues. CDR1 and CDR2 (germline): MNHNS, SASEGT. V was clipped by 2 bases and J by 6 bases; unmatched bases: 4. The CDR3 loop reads CASSEWGTGGPEAFF. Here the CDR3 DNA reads TGTGCCAGCAGTGAATGGGGGACAGGGGGCCCTGAAGCTTTCTTT.

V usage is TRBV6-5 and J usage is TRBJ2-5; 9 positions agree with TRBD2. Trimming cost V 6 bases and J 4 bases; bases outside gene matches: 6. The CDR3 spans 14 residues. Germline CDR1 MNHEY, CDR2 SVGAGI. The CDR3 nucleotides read TGTGCCAGCAGGCCAGCGGGAGGAACAGAGACCCAGTACTTC. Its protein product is CASRPAGGTETQYF.

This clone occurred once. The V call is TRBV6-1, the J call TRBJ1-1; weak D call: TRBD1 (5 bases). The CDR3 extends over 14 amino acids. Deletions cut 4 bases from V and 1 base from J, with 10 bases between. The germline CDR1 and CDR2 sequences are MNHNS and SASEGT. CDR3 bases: TGTGCCAGCAGTGGATGGGGCGGGAACACTGAAGCTTTCTTT. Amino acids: CASSGWGGNTEAFF.

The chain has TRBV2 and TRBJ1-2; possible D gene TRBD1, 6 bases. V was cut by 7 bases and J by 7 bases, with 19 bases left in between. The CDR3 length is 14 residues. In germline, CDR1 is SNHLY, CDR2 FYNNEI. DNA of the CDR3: TGTGCCAGCATTTCGACAGGTTTGATTCTTGGCTACACCTTC. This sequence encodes CASISTGLILGYTF.

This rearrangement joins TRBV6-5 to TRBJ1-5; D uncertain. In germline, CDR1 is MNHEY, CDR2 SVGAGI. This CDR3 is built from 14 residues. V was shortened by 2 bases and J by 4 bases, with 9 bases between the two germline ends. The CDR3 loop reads CASSYLGENQPQHF. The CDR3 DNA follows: TGTGCCAGCAGTTACCTAGGAGAAAATCAGCCCCAGCATTTT.

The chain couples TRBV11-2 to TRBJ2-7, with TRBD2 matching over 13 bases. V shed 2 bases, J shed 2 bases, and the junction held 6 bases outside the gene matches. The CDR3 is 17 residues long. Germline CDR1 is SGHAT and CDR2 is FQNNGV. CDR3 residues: CASSLSFGLAGAYEQYF. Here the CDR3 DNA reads TGTGCCAGCAGCTTATCCTTTGGACTAGCGGGAGCCTACGAGCAGTACTTC.

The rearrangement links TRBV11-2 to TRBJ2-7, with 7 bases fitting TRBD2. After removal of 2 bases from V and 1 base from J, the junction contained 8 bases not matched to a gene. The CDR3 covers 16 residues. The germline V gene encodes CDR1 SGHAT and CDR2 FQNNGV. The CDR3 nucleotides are TGTGCCAGCAGCTTAAGTTCGGGGGGACCTTCCTACGAGCAGTACTTC. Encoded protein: CASSLSSGGPSYEQYF.

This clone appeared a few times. The DNA of the CDR3 is TGTGCCAGCACCAACAGGGTTGGGTATGGCTACACCTTC. It codes for CASTNRVGYGYTF. This sequence joins TRBV6-6 and TRBJ1-2; D is possibly TRBD1 (6 bases). Trimming took 7 bases from V and 5 from J, leaving 14 bases between them. Germline values: CDR1 MNHNY, CDR2 SVGAGI (reference sequence). This CDR3 region has 13 residues.

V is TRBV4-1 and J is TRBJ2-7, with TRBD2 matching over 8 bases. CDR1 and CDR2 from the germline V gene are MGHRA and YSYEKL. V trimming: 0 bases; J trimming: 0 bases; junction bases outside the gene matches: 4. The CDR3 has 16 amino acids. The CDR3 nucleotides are TGCGCCAGCAGCCAAGATGGACGGGGGGGCTCCTACGAGCAGTACTTC. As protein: CASSQDGRGGSYEQYF.

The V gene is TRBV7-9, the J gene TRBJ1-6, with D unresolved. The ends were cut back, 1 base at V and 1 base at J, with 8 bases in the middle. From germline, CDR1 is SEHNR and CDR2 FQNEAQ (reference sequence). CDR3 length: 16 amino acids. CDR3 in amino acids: CASSLVPGSYNSPLHF. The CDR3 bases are TGTGCCAGCAGCTTAGTCCCGGGTTCCTATAATTCACCCCTCCACTTT.

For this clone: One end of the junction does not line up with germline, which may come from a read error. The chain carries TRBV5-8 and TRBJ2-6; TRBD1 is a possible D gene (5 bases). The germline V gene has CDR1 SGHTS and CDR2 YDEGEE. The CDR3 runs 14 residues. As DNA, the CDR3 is TGTGCCAACACGTTTGCCTCTGGGGCCAACGGCCTGACTTTC. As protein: CANTFASGANGLTF.

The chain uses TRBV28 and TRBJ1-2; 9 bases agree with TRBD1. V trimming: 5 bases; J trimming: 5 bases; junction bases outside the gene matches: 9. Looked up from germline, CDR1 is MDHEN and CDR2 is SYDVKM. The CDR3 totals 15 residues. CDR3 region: CASSGAGTGQYGYTF. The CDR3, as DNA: TGTGCCAGCAGTGGCGCAGGGACAGGGCAATATGGCTACACCTTC.

This chain's CDR3 is CASSLDGGLFQPQHF. The CDR3 DNA follows: TGCGCCAGCAGCTTGGACGGGGGGCTATTTCAGCCCCAGCATTTT. V usage is TRBV5-1 and J usage is TRBJ1-5, with D possibly TRBD1 on 6 matching bases. V was clipped by 0 bases and J by 6 bases, with 13 bases between them. Germline V gene sequence: CDR1 SGHRS, CDR2 YFSETQ. This CDR3 has 15 residues. Combining the CDR3 with reference TRBV5-1 and TRBJ1-5 gives the whole variable domain KAGVTQTPRYLIKTRGQQVTLSCSPISGHRSVSWYQQTPGQGLQFLFEYFSETQRNKGNFPGRFSGRQFSNSRSEMNVSTLELGDSALYLCASSLDGGLFQPQHFGDGTRLSIL.

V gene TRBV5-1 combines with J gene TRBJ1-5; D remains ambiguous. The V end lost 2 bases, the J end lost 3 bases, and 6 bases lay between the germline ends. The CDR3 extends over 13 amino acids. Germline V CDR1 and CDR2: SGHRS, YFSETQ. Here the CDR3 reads CASSFGHNQPQHF. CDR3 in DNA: TGCGCCAGCAGCTTCGGTCACAATCAGCCCCAGCATTTT.

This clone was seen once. The CDR3 protein is CASSHLTGDTGELFF. In DNA form, the CDR3 reads TGTGCCAGCAGCCACTTGACAGGGGACACCGGGGAGCTGTTTTTT. This chain connects TRBV14 to TRBJ2-2; 8 bases fit TRBD1. V trimming: 3 bases; J trimming: 3 bases; junction bases outside the gene matches: 3. The CDR3 is 15 residues long. The V gene's germline CDR1 is SGHDN and CDR2 FVKESK.

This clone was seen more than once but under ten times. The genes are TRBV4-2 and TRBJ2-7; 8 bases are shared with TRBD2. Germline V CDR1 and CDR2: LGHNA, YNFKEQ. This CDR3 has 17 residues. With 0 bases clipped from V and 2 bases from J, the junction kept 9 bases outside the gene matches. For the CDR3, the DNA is TGTGCCAGCAGCCAAGATGTAACGGGACTAGGAACCTACGAGCAGTACTTC. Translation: CASSQDVTGLGTYEQYF.

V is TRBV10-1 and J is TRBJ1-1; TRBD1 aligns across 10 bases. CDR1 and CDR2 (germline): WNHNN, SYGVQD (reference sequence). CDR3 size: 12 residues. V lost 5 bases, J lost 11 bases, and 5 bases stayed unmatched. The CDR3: CASSRDRGGAFF. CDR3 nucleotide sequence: TGCGCCAGCAGTCGGGACAGGGGAGGCGCTTTCTTT.

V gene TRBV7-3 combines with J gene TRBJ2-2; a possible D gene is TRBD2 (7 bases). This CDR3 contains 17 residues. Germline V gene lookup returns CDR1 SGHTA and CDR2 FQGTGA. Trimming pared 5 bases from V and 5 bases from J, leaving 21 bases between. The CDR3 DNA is TGTGCCAGCAGCAAGAGAACAGGGCTAGCGGCAACCGGGGAGCTGTTTTTT. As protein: CASSKRTGLAATGELFF. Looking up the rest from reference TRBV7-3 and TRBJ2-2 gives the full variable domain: GAGVSQTPSNKVTEKGKYVELRCDPISGHTALYWYRQSLGQGPEFLIYFQGTGAADDSGLPNDRFFAVRPEGSVSTLKIQRTERGDSAVYLCASSKRTGLAATGELFFGEGSRLTVL.